This TCR beta chain was identified in a study of shared clonotypes between healthy human individuals. At the level of the study: Researchers drew samples from two women and three men aged 18 to 49. The plates for each donor numbered three CD4 naive, three CD4 memory, two CD8 naive and one CD8 memory.

A word on this clone: Its specificity is not known.

Here immunoSEQ multiplex PCR was the method, and the copy in TCRdb shows in-frame clones only, minus some. This sample carries roughly 2.1 million clones, roughly 91% of them seen once, and the ten largest clones take about 1.5%. Naive CD8 cells lacked CD45RO and underwent positive selection for CCR7, leaving out terminally differentiated effector memory CD45RA+ cells. The CDR3 contains 15 residues. Germline CDR1 LNHDA, CDR2 SQIVND (reference sequence). V was clipped by 3 bases and J by 0 bases, with 9 bases between them. Study-wide results and limits: Clonotype sharing among the donors was expected to vary with sequencing depth. Exclusively blood specimens were collected; tissue repertoires likely differ.

Sample: naive CD8+ T cells from PBMCs. This sequence was found in a man younger than 30 in good health. Some clones in this sample may be carry-over from other donors' samples. V is TRBV19 and J is TRBJ1-3, with D hard to call. This chain's CDR3 is CASSILWASGNTIYF. CDR3 bases: TGTGCCAGTAGTATTCTTTGGGCCTCTGGAAACACCATATATTTT.